These 18 T cell receptor beta chains share one sample of origin, sequenced in a study of blood T cell repertoires in COVID-19. Profiling relied on immunoSEQ multiplex PCR, and the TCRdb table lists in-frame clones only, not all of them. The sample consists of about 240,000 clones, roughly 86% of them appearing once. Material for sequencing was peripheral blood. The origin of the receptors is a woman aged 70-85 years with active or convalescent COVID-19.

This sequence joins TRBV7-9 and TRBJ1-1, with TRBD1 matching over 10 bases. There are 16 residues in the CDR3. The germline V gene has CDR1 SEHNR and CDR2 FQNEAQ (reference sequence). The trim removed 5 bases at V and 7 bases at J, leaving 13 bases unmatched. The CDR3 spells CASSLDRDRGVGEAFF. CDR3 DNA sequence: TGTGCCAGCAGCCTCGACCGGGACAGGGGAGTAGGTGAAGCTTTCTTT.

The genes are TRBV11-2 and TRBJ1-2; 7 bases line up with TRBD1. Germline CDR1 is SGHAT and CDR2 is FQNNGV. CDR3 size: 16 residues. V was pared by 1 base and J by 2 bases, with 7 bases of the junction left unmatched. CDR3 sequence (DNA): TGTGCCAGCAGCTTAGTGGGCCAGGGGGGAAACTATGGCTACACCTTC. The encoded protein is CASSLVGQGGNYGYTF. Filled out from reference TRBV11-2 and TRBJ1-2, the complete variable domain reads EAGVAQSPRYKIIEKRQSVAFWCNPISGHATLYWYQQILGQGPKLLIQFQNNGVVDDSQLPKDRFSAERLKGVDSTLKIQPAKLEDSAVYLCASSLVGQGGNYGYTFGSGTRLTVV.

This clone was seen a handful of times. This sequence joins TRBV6-2 or TRBV6-3 and TRBJ1-2; D unclear. CDR1 MNHEY and CDR2 SVGEGT come from the germline V gene. With 6 bases removed from V and 0 bases from J, the gap between germline ends came to 8 bases. The CDR3 sequence is 13 residues long. This CDR3 is CASSPGANYGYTF. The CDR3 DNA reads TGTGCCAGCAGCCCCGGGGCTAACTATGGCTACACCTTC.

With respect to this clone: At the DNA level, this CDR3 is encoded by other sequences in the same sample as well. The chain has TRBV7-2 and TRBJ1-2, with 11 bases matching TRBD1. CDR3 size: 15 residues. The germline V gene encodes CDR1 SGHTA and CDR2 FQGNSA. Trimming took 5 bases from V and 3 from J; bases not matched to a gene: 5. The CDR3 DNA sequence: TGTGCCAGCAGCCCCGGGACAGGGGGAGACTATGGCTACACCTTC. It codes for CASSPGTGGDYGYTF.

The V call is TRBV5-1, the J call TRBJ2-3, with D possibly being TRBD1 (6 bases). This CDR3 is built from 13 residues. Germline V CDR1 and CDR2: SGHRS, YFSETQ. The V gene lost 5 bases and the J gene lost 4 bases, with 11 bases spanning the gap. For the CDR3, the DNA is TGCGCCAGCAGAGAACAGGGTTCAGATACGCAGTATTTT. Translated: CASREQGSDTQYF.

The V call is TRBV4-3, the J call TRBJ1-2; 7 bases match TRBD1. Germline CDR1 is LGHNA and CDR2 is YSLEER. The CDR3 covers 19 residues. Trimming took 0 bases from V and 6 from J; bases not matched to a gene: 19. The CDR3 here is CASSQDQVTGMIQRNGYTF. CDR3 nucleotide sequence: TGCGCCAGCAGCCAAGATCAGGTGACAGGGATGATTCAGAGGAATGGCTACACCTTC.

The V and J genes are TRBV11-2 and TRBJ1-5, with TRBD1 as a possible D gene (5 bases). V shed 0 bases and J shed 5 bases, with 11 bases lying between them. The CDR3 covers 15 residues. The V gene's germline CDR1 is SGHAT and CDR2 FQNNGV. This CDR3 is CASSLDGGVDQPQHF. The CDR3 region has the DNA TGTGCCAGCAGCTTAGATGGAGGGGTAGATCAGCCCCAGCATTTT. The complete variable domain, with remaining parts taken from reference TRBV11-2 and TRBJ1-5, reads EAGVAQSPRYKIIEKRQSVAFWCNPISGHATLYWYQQILGQGPKLLIQFQNNGVVDDSQLPKDRFSAERLKGVDSTLKIQPAKLEDSAVYLCASSLDGGVDQPQHFGDGTRLSIL.

This chain joins TRBV7-9 and TRBJ1-4, with 9 bases fitting TRBD1. Per germline, CDR1 SEHNR and CDR2 FQNEAQ (reference sequence). This CDR3 is built from 17 residues. The ends lost 3 bases at V and 3 bases at J; junction bases unmatched: 8. The CDR3 nucleotides are TGTGCCAGCAGCTTCACAGGGGGCGTTGGGTCTAATGAAAAACTGTTTTTT. It yields the protein CASSFTGGVGSNEKLFF.

The chain is built from TRBV2 and TRBJ2-7, with D unresolved. Per the germline V gene, CDR1 is SNHLY and CDR2 is FYNNEI. This CDR3 region has 11 residues. Trimming removed 9 bases from V and 2 bases from J, with 8 bases in between. The CDR3 region has the DNA TGTGCCAGTAGATCCACCTACGAGCAGTACTTC. Protein: CASRSTYEQYF.

The rearrangement uses TRBV12-3 or TRBV12-4 and TRBJ2-3; D remains unclear. CDR3 length: 13 residues. Trimming removed 8 bases at V and 0 bases at J, with 9 bases between. The CDR3 is CASGLSSTDTQYF. The CDR3 DNA sequence: TGTGCCAGCGGCCTCTCTAGCACAGATACGCAGTATTTT.

This chain connects TRBV19 to TRBJ2-3; 7 bases map to TRBD1. The CDR3 is made up of 13 amino acids. The trim removed 9 bases at V and 4 bases at J, leaving 7 bases unmatched. The germline V gene encodes CDR1 LNHDA and CDR2 SQIVND (reference sequence). The CDR3 spells CASALGGPDTQYF. The CDR3 nucleotides read TGTGCCAGCGCATTAGGGGGCCCAGATACGCAGTATTTT.

The chain employs TRBV4-2 and TRBJ2-7, with TRBD1 identical over 9 bases. V lost 4 bases, J lost 4 bases, and 5 bases stayed unmatched. Germline V lookup: CDR1 LGHNA, CDR2 YNFKEQ. CDR3 length: 14 residues. CDR3: CASSLDRGGYEQYF. The CDR3 DNA sequence: TGTGCCAGCAGCCTGGACAGGGGCGGGTACGAGCAGTACTTC.

The gene calls are TRBV6-5 and TRBJ2-1; TRBD1 agrees at 7 bases. V trimming: 0 bases; J trimming: 6 bases; junction bases outside the gene matches: 8. The CDR3 spans 16 residues. Germline V gene sequence: CDR1 MNHEY, CDR2 SVGAGI. CDR3 region: CASSYSKGGVGNEQFF. The CDR3 coding sequence is TGTGCCAGCAGTTACTCGAAAGGGGGCGTCGGCAATGAGCAGTTCTTC.

The chain employs TRBV4-3 and TRBJ2-2; 7 nucleotides match TRBD2. Germline values: CDR1 LGHNA, CDR2 YSLEER. The CDR3 is made up of 16 amino acids. V lost 1 base, J lost 1 base, and 3 bases stayed unmatched. The CDR3 protein is CASSQVSGVNTGELFF. In DNA, the CDR3 is TGCGCCAGCAGCCAAGTCAGCGGGGTGAACACCGGGGAGCTGTTTTTT.

The V and J genes are TRBV7-2 and TRBJ2-7; D is ambiguous. The germline gives CDR1 SGHTA, CDR2 FQGNSA. V lost 5 bases and J 6 bases, leaving 23 bases between the germline ends. This CDR3 region has 16 residues. The CDR3 sequence is CASSPPGRNARGEQYF. The CDR3 region has the DNA TGTGCCAGCAGCCCCCCGGGTAGGAACGCGAGAGGCGAGCAGTACTTC.

The rearrangement joins TRBV5-6 to TRBJ2-1, with 7 bases lining up with TRBD2. This CDR3 region has 17 residues. Germline V gene data show CDR1 as SGHDT and CDR2 as YYEEEE. The V and J ends lost 2 bases and 1 base, in that order; junction bases with no gene match: 9. The CDR3 DNA follows: TGTGCCAGCAGCTTTACAGCGGGGCCGACTTCCTACAATGAGCAGTTCTTC. Protein sequence: CASSFTAGPTSYNEQFF.

The V and J genes are TRBV29-1 and TRBJ2-5; 7 bases line up with TRBD1. This CDR3 has 13 amino acids. Germline V lookup: CDR1 SQVTM, CDR2 ANQGSEA. J gave up 1 base and V 5 bases, and 4 bases lay outside the gene matches. CDR3 DNA sequence: TGCAGCGTTAACTGGGACAGCCAAGAGACCCAGTACTTC. It codes for CSVNWDSQETQYF.

J is TRBJ1-4 and V is TRBV2; D is undetermined. The CDR3 totals 15 residues. Trimming pared 4 bases from V and 0 bases from J, leaving 9 bases between. Germline V gives CDR1 SNHLY, CDR2 FYNNEI. The CDR3 spells CASSGRVATNEKLFF. For the CDR3, the DNA is TGTGCCAGCAGTGGGCGGGTTGCAACTAATGAAAAACTGTTTTTT.